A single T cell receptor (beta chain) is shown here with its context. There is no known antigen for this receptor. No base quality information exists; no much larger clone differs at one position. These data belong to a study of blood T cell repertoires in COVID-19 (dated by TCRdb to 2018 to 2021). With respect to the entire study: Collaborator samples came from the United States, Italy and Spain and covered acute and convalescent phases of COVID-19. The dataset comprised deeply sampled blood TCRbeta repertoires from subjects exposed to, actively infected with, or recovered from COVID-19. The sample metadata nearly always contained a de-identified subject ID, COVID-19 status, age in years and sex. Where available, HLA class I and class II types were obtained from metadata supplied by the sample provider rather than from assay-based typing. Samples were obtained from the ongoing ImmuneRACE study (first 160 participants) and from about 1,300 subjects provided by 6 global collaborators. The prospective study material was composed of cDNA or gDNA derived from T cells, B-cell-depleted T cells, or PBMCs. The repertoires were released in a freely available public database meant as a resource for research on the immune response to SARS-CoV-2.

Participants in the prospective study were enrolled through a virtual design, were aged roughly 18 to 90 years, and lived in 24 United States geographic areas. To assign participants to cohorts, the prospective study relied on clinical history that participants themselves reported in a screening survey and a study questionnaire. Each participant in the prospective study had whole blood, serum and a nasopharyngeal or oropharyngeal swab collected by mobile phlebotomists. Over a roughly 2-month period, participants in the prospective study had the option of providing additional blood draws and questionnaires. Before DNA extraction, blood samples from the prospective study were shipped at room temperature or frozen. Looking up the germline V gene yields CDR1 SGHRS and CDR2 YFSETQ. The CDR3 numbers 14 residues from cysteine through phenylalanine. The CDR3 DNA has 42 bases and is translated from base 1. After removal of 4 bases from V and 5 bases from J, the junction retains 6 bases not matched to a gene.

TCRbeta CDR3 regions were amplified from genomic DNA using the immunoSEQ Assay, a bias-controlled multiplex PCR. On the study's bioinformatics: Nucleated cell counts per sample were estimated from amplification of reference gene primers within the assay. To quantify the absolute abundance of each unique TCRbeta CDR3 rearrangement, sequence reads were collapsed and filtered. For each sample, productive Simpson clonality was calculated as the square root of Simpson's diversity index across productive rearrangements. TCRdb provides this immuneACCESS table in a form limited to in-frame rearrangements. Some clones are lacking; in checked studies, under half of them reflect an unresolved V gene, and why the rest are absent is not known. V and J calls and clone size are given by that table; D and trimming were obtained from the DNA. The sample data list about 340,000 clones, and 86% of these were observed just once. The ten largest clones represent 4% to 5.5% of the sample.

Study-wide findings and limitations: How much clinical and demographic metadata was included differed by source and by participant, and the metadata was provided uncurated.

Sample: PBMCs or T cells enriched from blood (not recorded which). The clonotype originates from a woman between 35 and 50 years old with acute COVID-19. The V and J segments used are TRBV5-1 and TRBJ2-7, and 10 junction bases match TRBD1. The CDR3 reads CASSRDRGSDEQYF. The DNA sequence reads TGCGCCAGCAGCCGGGACAGGGGATCTGACGAGCAGTACTTC.